Listed below are T cell receptor beta chains from one sample, sequenced in a study of shared clonotypes between healthy human individuals. Produced via immunoSEQ multiplex PCR; TCRdb's table is partial and in-frame only. The data contain roughly 2,300,000 clones, under 95% of them singletons. Sequenced: naive CD4+ T cells from PBMCs. The receptors were gathered from a man in his late teens or twenties in good health. Some clones in this sample may be carry-over from other donors' samples. Each CDR3 is given with its conserved first and last residue. D genes are given only for firm matches. Clone size appears in some rows only: once, few, many, or a class for an expanded clone.

v_gene	j_gene	d_gene	len	abundance	CDR3nt	CDR3aa
TRBV5-4	TRBJ2-2	.	16	.	TGTGCCAGCAGCTTGGCGGAAAGCAGGAGCACCGGGGAGCTGTTTTTT	CASSLAESRSTGELFF
TRBV4-3	TRBJ2-1	TRBD2	16	.	TGCGCCAGCAGCCCCGGTTCGCCGGGAGGGGGTAATGAGCAGTTCTTC	CASSPGSPGGGNEQFF
TRBV19	TRBJ1-2	.	15	.	TGTGCCAGTACCTCTGGGGGGGCGCAGCACTATGGCTACACCTTC	CASTSGGAQHYGYTF
TRBV29-1	TRBJ2-1	.	14	.	TGCAGCCTCCCATGTGTGCGCGCCTACAATGAGCAGTTCTTC	CSLPCVRAYNEQFF
TRBV11-1	TRBJ2-1	TRBD1	13	.	TGTGCCAGCAGCTTAGCCCTGACAGGGTCGCAGTTCTTC	CASSLALTGSQFF
TRBV18	TRBJ1-2	.	15	.	TGTGCCAGCTCACTTTCAAGGGACATAAACTATGGCTACACCTTC	CASSLSRDINYGYTF
TRBV6-6	TRBJ2-7	TRBD2	15	.	TGTGCCAGCAGTTATGCTCAGCGGGAGTATTCCGAGCAGTACTTC	CASSYAQREYSEQYF
TRBV6-5	TRBJ1-1	.	15	once	TGTGCCAGCAGTTACTCTAGGTACAGGGACACTGAAGCTTTCTTT	CASSYSRYRDTEAFF
TRBV28	TRBJ2-5	.	17	.	TGTGCCAGCAGTTTCCGGACGTCGTGGGGGAGAAAAGAGACCCAGTACTTC	CASSFRTSWGRKETQYF
TRBV7-9	TRBJ2-2	.	12	.	TGTGCCAGCAGCTTATTCCCCGGGGAGCTGTTTTTT	CASSLFPGELFF
TRBV6-1	TRBJ1-5	.	15	.	TGTGCCAGCAGTGTGGGCAGGGGATTCAATCAGCCCCAGCATTTT	CASSVGRGFNQPQHF
TRBV15	TRBJ2-7	.	18	.	TGTGCCACCAGCAGAGATCTCGGCAACACAGGGTACATCTACGAGCAGTACTTC	CATSRDLGNTGYIYEQYF
TRBV7-6	TRBJ1-5	.	15	.	TGTGCCAGCAGCTCCGGGGGGCAGGGAGGACAGCCCCAGCATTTT	CASSSGGQGGQPQHF
TRBV5-1	TRBJ1-4	.	13	.	TGCGCCAGCAGCAGTCACACTAATGAAAAACTGTTTTTT	CASSSHTNEKLFF
TRBV10-1	TRBJ2-1	TRBD2	16	.	TGCGCCAGCTCCTCTCGGTTGGGGGAGGGCTACAATGAGCAGTTCTTC	CASSSRLGEGYNEQFF
TRBV5-4	TRBJ1-4	.	14	.	TGTGCCAGCAGCTCGGCCCCAACTAATGAAAAACTGTTTTTT	CASSSAPTNEKLFF
TRBV30	TRBJ1-1	.	13	.	TGTGCCTGGATGTCGCAGCTGAACACTGAAGCTTTCTTT	CAWMSQLNTEAFF
TRBV6-5	TRBJ2-7	TRBD1	13	few	TGTGCCAGCAAAGCGACAGGGTTTCACGAGCAGTACTTC	CASKATGFHEQYF
TRBV11-2	TRBJ2-7	.	16	.	TGTGCCAGCAGCTTAGGATTTGGCAGGGCTCCGGTCGAGCAGTACTTC	CASSLGFGRAPVEQYF
TRBV7-2	TRBJ2-1	.	13	.	TGTGCCAGCAGCCCCCGGGGCGGGAATGAGCAGTTCTTC	CASSPRGGNEQFF
TRBV7-2	TRBJ2-1	TRBD2	15	.	TGTGCCAGCAGCTCACTAGCGCCAGGGACCCATGAGCAGTTCTTC	CASSSLAPGTHEQFF
TRBV2	TRBJ2-7	.	15	.	TGTGCCAGCAGTGAAGCGTCCCTCAGGACCTACGAGCAGTACTTC	CASSEASLRTYEQYF
TRBV19	TRBJ2-3	TRBD1	17	.	TGTGCCAGTAGTCCACGCAGACAGGGGGCGAATGAGGATACGCAGTATTTT	CASSPRRQGANEDTQYF
TRBV27	TRBJ2-1	.	16	once	TGTGCCAGCAGATCCTTACGGGAGTCACTTTACAATGAGCAGTTCTTC	CASRSLRESLYNEQFF
TRBV5-4	TRBJ2-1	TRBD1	12	.	TGTGCCAGCAGCGGACAGACAGGGGGCCAGTTCTTC	CASSGQTGGQFF
TRBV10-3	TRBJ2-5	.	15	.	TGTGCCATCAGTGAGCGACAGGGCGGGGGGGAGACCCAGTACTTC	CAISERQGGGETQYF
TRBV29-1	TRBJ1-1	.	12	few	TGCAGCGGCACAGGGAGAAACACTGAAGCTTTCTTT	CSGTGRNTEAFF
TRBV10-2	TRBJ2-4	TRBD1	13	.	TGCGCCAGCACCAGACAGGGGGAAAACATTCAGTACTTC	CASTRQGENIQYF
TRBV19	TRBJ1-1	.	14	.	TGTGCCAGTAGTAGGTGGGACAAGAACACTGAAGCTTTCTTT	CASSRWDKNTEAFF
TRBV29-1	TRBJ2-3	.	11	.	TGCAGCGTTGAGGAGACAGATACGCAGTATTTT	CSVEETDTQYF
TRBV5-1	TRBJ2-7	.	17	once	TGCGCCAGCAGCGCCCTCGACAGGAGTGGCGGATACTACGAGCAGTACTTC	CASSALDRSGGYYEQYF
TRBV28	TRBJ1-6	.	15	.	TGTGCCAGCAGTTTATATGGGACACGTAATTCACCCCTCCACTTT	CASSLYGTRNSPLHF
TRBV9	TRBJ2-1	.	15	.	TGTGCCAGCAGCTCAGGGGGGGCCGCTTACAATGAGCAGTTCTTC	CASSSGGAAYNEQFF
TRBV14	TRBJ2-1	.	14	.	TGTGCCAGCAGCCAAGAAACTCGTTTCCATGAGCAGTTCTTC	CASSQETRFHEQFF
TRBV6-6	TRBJ1-1	.	14	.	TGTGCCAGCAGTTACGGGACACAGAACACTGAAGCTTTCTTT	CASSYGTQNTEAFF
TRBV6-1	TRBJ2-7	TRBD2	14	.	TGTGCCAGCAGAGATCTAGCGGTTAACTACGAGCAGTACTTC	CASRDLAVNYEQYF
TRBV19	TRBJ2-4	.	14	.	TGTGCCAGTAGTATCGTTATAACAGGTAACATTCAGTACTTC	CASSIVITGNIQYF
TRBV7-2	TRBJ1-1	.	14	.	TGTGCCAGCAGCCCCAGAGGGGCGAACACTGAAGCTTTCTTT	CASSPRGANTEAFF
TRBV6-1	TRBJ2-3	.	13	.	TGTGCCAGCAGTGCCCGATTCACAGATACGCAGTATTTT	CASSARFTDTQYF
TRBV2	TRBJ2-7	TRBD2	14	.	TGTGCCAGCAGTGAAGACATAGCGGGCTACGAGCAGTACTTC	CASSEDIAGYEQYF
TRBV9	TRBJ2-5	.	15	.	TGTGCCAGCAGCGACCGCGGGGAGTACCAAGAGACCCAGTACTTC	CASSDRGEYQETQYF
TRBV10-3	TRBJ2-1	.	16	.	TGTGCCATCAGTGAAAACAGGGCCCTGGCCTACAATGAGCAGTTCTTC	CAISENRALAYNEQFF
TRBV4-1	TRBJ2-7	TRBD1	14	.	TGCGCCAGCAGCCGGGACAGAAGAAACTACGAGCAGTACTTC	CASSRDRRNYEQYF
TRBV9	TRBJ2-1	TRBD1	15	.	TGTGCCAGCAGCTCTCAAACCGGGACAGGGGCTGAGCAGTTCTTC	CASSSQTGTGAEQFF
TRBV2	TRBJ2-4	TRBD2	15	.	TGTGCCAGCAATCCCCTAGCGGGAGGGCCCTATCTTCAGTACTTC	CASNPLAGGPYLQYF
TRBV7-9	TRBJ2-7	.	15	.	TGTGCCAGCAGCTTAGGTGGGGGTGATCCCTACGAGCAGTACTTC	CASSLGGGDPYEQYF
TRBV5-1	TRBJ2-7	TRBD1	14	.	TGCGCCAGCAGCTTGCAGGGGGCATCCTACGAGCAGTACTTC	CASSLQGASYEQYF
TRBV30	TRBJ1-2	TRBD1	15	.	TGTGCCTGGAGTGTAGGGACAGGGAGGAACTATGGCTACACCTTC	CAWSVGTGRNYGYTF
TRBV30	TRBJ2-4	TRBD2	20	.	TGTGCCTGGAGTGTAAGAGGCCTAGCGGGAGGAATTCTAGCCAAAAACATTCAGTACTTC	CAWSVRGLAGGILAKNIQYF
TRBV7-9	TRBJ2-3	TRBD2	17	.	TGTGCCAGCAGCTTAGCTTTTAGCGGGGGACCCACAGATACGCAGTATTTT	CASSLAFSGGPTDTQYF